This T cell receptor beta chain appears in the sequencing data of a study of low-dose radiotherapy and immunotherapy resistance in tumors. Germline CDR1 reads SGHTA; CDR2 reads FQGNSA. With 1 base removed from V and 5 bases from J, the gap between germline ends came to 13 bases. CDR3 length: 15 residues. The time point is: after trial treatment. The sample's treatment: LDRT plus nivolumab, ipilimumab, low-dose cyclophosphamide and aspirin (RACIN trial). This clonotype has ten or more counts. Covering alpha and beta chains, TRAV- and TRBV-specific primers were used for the first-strand cDNA. TCR amplification ran roughly 21 PCR cycles using constant-region and V-primer adapter primers. MiXCR, applied by TCRdb to the reads, yields one record per CDR3 protein. In the table there are under 95,000 distinct CDR3 sequences, around a sixth of which are singletons.

The sample in question was PBMCs, obtained after low-dose radiotherapy plus immunotherapy. This sequence joins TRBV7-2 and TRBJ2-3; D possibly corresponds to TRBD2 (6 bases). The TCR originated in a male donor with prostate cancer. The CDR3: CASSLEAGRKDTQYF. The CDR3 nucleotides are TGTGCCAGCAGCTTAGAGGCGGGACGTAAAGATACGCAGTATTTT.